Shown below are 8 T cell receptor beta chains from a single sample sequenced in a study of response to subunit inactivated influenza vaccine. TCRdb used MiXCR to reprocess the RT-PCR reads, holding one entry per CDR3 protein. The sample records about 530,000 distinct CDR3 sequences, approximately 13% being singletons. Sequenced material: PBMCs from blood, taken roughly 48 days after vaccination. The source is a man in his fifties who received an inactivated influenza vaccine.

The rearrangement joins TRBV2 to TRBJ1-4; TRBD1 matches 7 bases. V dropped 7 bases and J dropped 5; count of bases not matched to a gene: 7. CDR1 and CDR2 from the germline V gene are SNHLY and FYNNEI. The CDR3 contains 14 residues. The chain's CDR3 is CASKAGTENEKLFF. As DNA, the CDR3 is TGTGCCAGCAAGGCCGGGACAGAGAATGAAAAACTGTTTTTT.

This clonotype was found once. CDR3 protein: CASSLRQGAPQETQYF. The CDR3 DNA is TGCGCCAGCAGCTTGAGGCAGGGGGCGCCCCAGGAGACCCAGTACTTC. The chain couples TRBV5-1 to TRBJ2-5, with 8 nucleotides matching TRBD1. V lost 1 base to trimming and J lost 5 bases; unmatched junction nucleotides: 10. The germline V gene encodes CDR1 SGHRS and CDR2 YFSETQ. CDR3 length equals 16 residues.

This clonotype was detected ten times or more. The gene calls are TRBV7-8 and TRBJ2-5; 10 bases match TRBD2. Germline V lookup: CDR1 SGHVS, CDR2 FQNEAQ. The CDR3 extends over 16 amino acids. Unmatched junction bases numbered 9, after V lost 3 bases and J lost 5 bases. In DNA, the CDR3 is TGTGCCAGCAGCTTCACAACTAGCGGGAACGTCGAGACCCAGTACTTC. Amino acid sequence: CASSFTTSGNVETQYF.

The chain is built from TRBV20-1 and TRBJ2-2, with D perhaps matching TRBD2 (5 bases). The V gene's germline CDR1 is DFQATT and CDR2 SNEGSKA (reference sequence). CDR3 length equals 16 residues. Trimming removed 3 bases at V and 4 bases at J, with 18 bases between. The DNA of the CDR3 is TGCAGTGCTAGTATTAAAGGGCGGGTTTCCACCGGGGAGCTGTTTTTT. Amino acid sequence: CSASIKGRVSTGELFF.

The sample holds a few counts of this clonotype. This sequence joins TRBV27 and TRBJ1-6; 9 bases are shared with TRBD1. The V gene's germline CDR1 is MNHEY and CDR2 SMNVEV (reference sequence). The CDR3 covers 18 residues. Trimming at V came to 6 bases and at J to 0 bases, leaving 9 bases not matched to a gene. In DNA form, the CDR3 reads TGTGCCAGCAGCCTCATTTGGGGACAGGGCTCCTATAATTCACCCCTCCACTTT. This gives the protein CASSLIWGQGSYNSPLHF.

This clonotype was recorded at least ten times. The CDR3 sequence: CASSLSGAGNQPQHF. CDR3 bases: TGTGCCAGCAGTTTGTCAGGGGCCGGCAATCAGCCCCAGCATTTT. This chain uses TRBV12-3 or TRBV12-4 with TRBJ1-5; possible D gene TRBD1, 6 bases. V lost 3 bases to trimming and J lost 2 bases, with 11 bases between them. The CDR3 contains 15 residues.

In its sample, this clonotype was seen a few times. This sequence joins TRBV7-9 and TRBJ2-3; 9 bases fit TRBD2. The CDR3 sequence is 16 residues long. V trimming: 5 bases; J trimming: 0 bases; junction bases outside the gene matches: 6. Germline lookup yields CDR1 SEHNR and CDR2 FQNEAQ (reference sequence). DNA of the CDR3: TGTGCCAGCAGCCCACGAGCGGGGGGAAGCACAGATACGCAGTATTTT. Translation gives CASSPRAGGSTDTQYF.

This rearrangement joins TRBV27 to TRBJ2-7; either TRBD1 or TRBD2 may supply D (5 bases each). V shed 5 bases and J shed 7 bases, with 12 bases lying between them. This CDR3 spans 12 amino acids. Germline V CDR1 and CDR2: MNHEY, SMNVEV (reference sequence). This chain's CDR3 is CASSTSWGEQYF. DNA for the CDR3: TGTGCCAGCAGTACTTCCTGGGGGGAGCAGTACTTC.